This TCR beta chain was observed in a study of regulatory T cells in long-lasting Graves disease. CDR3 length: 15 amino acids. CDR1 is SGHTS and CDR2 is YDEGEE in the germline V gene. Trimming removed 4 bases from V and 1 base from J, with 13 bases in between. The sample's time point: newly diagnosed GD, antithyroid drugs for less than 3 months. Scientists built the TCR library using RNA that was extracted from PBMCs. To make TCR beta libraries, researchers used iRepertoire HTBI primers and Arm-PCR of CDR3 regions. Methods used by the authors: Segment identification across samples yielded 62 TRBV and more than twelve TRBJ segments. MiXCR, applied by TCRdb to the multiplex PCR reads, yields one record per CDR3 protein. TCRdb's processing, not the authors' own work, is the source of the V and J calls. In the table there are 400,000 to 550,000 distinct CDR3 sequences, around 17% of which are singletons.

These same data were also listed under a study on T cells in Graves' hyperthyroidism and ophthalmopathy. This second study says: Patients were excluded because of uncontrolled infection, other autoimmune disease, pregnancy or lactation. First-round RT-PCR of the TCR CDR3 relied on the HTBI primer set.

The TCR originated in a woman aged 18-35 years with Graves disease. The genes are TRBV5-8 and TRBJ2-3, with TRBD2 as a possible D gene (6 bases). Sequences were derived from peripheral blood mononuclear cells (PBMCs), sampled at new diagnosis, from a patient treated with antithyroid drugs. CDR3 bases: TGTGCCAGCAGCAGAGCACTAGCTGGCACAGATACGCAGTATTTT. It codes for CASSRALAGTDTQYF. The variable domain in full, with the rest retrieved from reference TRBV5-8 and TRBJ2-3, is EAGVTQSPTHLIKTRGQQATLRCSPISGHTSVYWYQQALGLGLQFLLWYDEGEERNRGNFPPRFSGRQFPNYSSELNVNALELEDSALYLCASSRALAGTDTQYFGPGTRLTVL.